These 22 T cell receptor beta chains share one sample of origin, sequenced in a study of human T cells and chemical hapten exposure. The time point was: patch test 1, 2 weeks after DPC sensitization. This sample's treatment: therapeutic diphenylcyclopropenone sensitization with weekly scalp DPC. A single record per CDR3 protein comes from TCRdb applying MiXCR to the RACE reads. The sample consists of around 110,000 distinct CDR3 sequences, about 12% of them appearing once. This sample comprised whole blood, obtained in connection with sensitization to the hapten diphenylcyclopropenone (DPC). The receptor set was obtained from a woman between 50 and 59 years old with alopecia areata. Some clones in this sample may be carry-over from other donors' samples.

This clonotype was recorded at least ten times. CDR3 loop: CASSQGGSGVYNEQFF. The CDR3 DNA sequence: TGTGCCAGCAGCCAAGGTGGTAGCGGGGTCTACAATGAGCAGTTCTTC. The chain couples TRBV3-1 to TRBJ2-1; 8 nucleotides align to TRBD2. J gave up 3 bases and V 1 base, and 5 bases lay outside the gene matches. CDR1 and CDR2 from the germline V gene are LGHDT and YNNKEL (reference sequence). CDR3 size: 16 residues.

This clonotype was counted at least ten times. V gene TRBV27 combines with J gene TRBJ1-1; D is possibly TRBD1 (6 bases). The V gene lost 6 bases and the J gene lost 1 base, with 12 bases spanning the gap. CDR1 and CDR2 (germline): MNHEY, SMNVEV (reference sequence). The CDR3 loop spans 14 amino acids. CDR3 protein: CASRVGGPNTEAFF. CDR3 nucleotides: TGTGCCAGCAGGGTGGGGGGCCCGAACACTGAAGCTTTCTTT.

The V call is TRBV7-2, the J call TRBJ2-5; D is unresolved. This CDR3 contains 18 residues. The germline gives CDR1 SGHTA, CDR2 FQGNSA. V shed 5 bases and J shed 6 bases, with 28 bases lying between them. The CDR3 protein is CASSLYWISQNRLKTQYF. The CDR3 bases are TGTGCCAGCAGCCTGTATTGGATCTCCCAAAATCGGTTGAAGACCCAGTACTTC.

This chain links TRBV6-6 with TRBJ2-3, with D perhaps matching TRBD1 (6 bases). The CDR3 has 15 residues. The germline gives CDR1 MNHNY, CDR2 SVGAGI (reference sequence). Trimming shortened V by 4 bases and J by 0 bases, and 11 bases separated the two germline ends. The CDR3 DNA reads TGTGCCAGCAGTTTACAGGGTCCTAGCACAGATACGCAGTATTTT. Its protein is CASSLQGPSTDTQYF.

This clonotype was observed a few times. The V and J genes are TRBV5-1 and TRBJ1-1; a possible D gene is TRBD1 (6 bases). The CDR3 spans 14 residues. Trimming removed 6 bases from V and 0 bases from J, with 12 bases in between. Germline values: CDR1 SGHRS, CDR2 YFSETQ. In DNA form, the CDR3 reads TGCGCCAGCACCCTGGGGGGGCTGAACACTGAAGCTTTCTTT. Protein product: CASTLGGLNTEAFF.

This clonotype was seen ten or more times. The genes are TRBV15 and TRBJ2-2, with TRBD2 matching 10 bases. Looked up from germline, CDR1 is LNHNV and CDR2 is YYDKDF (reference sequence). V shed 4 bases and J 5 bases; nucleotides not matched to a gene: 4. This CDR3 contains 15 residues. The CDR3 region has the DNA TGTGCCACCAGCATGGGACTAGCGAGTACCGGGGAGCTGTTTTTT. This gives the protein CATSMGLASTGELFF.

The chain combines TRBV2 with TRBJ1-2, with D possibly matching TRBD1 (5 bases). The CDR3 is 13 amino acids. Per the germline V gene, CDR1 is SNHLY and CDR2 is FYNNEI. Trimming left V 4 bases short and J 4 bases short, with 10 bases between. CDR3 in amino acids: CASSAQQGYGYTF. CDR3 DNA: TGTGCCAGCAGTGCCCAGCAGGGCTATGGCTACACCTTC.

In its sample, this clonotype was seen a few times. The chain recombines TRBV4-3 with TRBJ1-5; D is uncertain. V gave up 0 bases and J gave up 3 bases, with 9 bases separating them. The CDR3 loop spans 15 amino acids. The germline gives CDR1 LGHNA, CDR2 YSLEER. The DNA of the CDR3 is TGCGCCAGCAGCCAAGAGGACCGGCCCAATCAGCCCCAGCATTTT. It translates to CASSQEDRPNQPQHF.

Ten or more counts support this clonotype. The rearrangement uses TRBV6-6 and TRBJ1-6, with 8 bases matching TRBD1. After removal of 4 bases from V and 7 bases from J, the junction contained 6 bases not matched to a gene. Germline lookup yields CDR1 MNHNY and CDR2 SVGAGI (reference sequence). The CDR3 contains 15 residues. CDR3 coding DNA: TGTGCCAGCAGTTCCCTTGGACAGGGAAATTCACCCCTCCACTTT. It codes for CASSSLGQGNSPLHF.

CDR3: CSARRDRGQGSPLHF. Here the CDR3 DNA reads TGCAGTGCTCGACGGGACAGGGGGCAGGGTTCACCCCTCCACTTT. J is TRBJ1-6 and V is TRBV20-1, with 12 bases aligning to TRBD1. The CDR3 runs 15 residues. The ends lost 5 bases at V and 9 bases at J; junction bases unmatched: 8. Germline V gives CDR1 DFQATT, CDR2 SNEGSKA (reference sequence).

The sample holds many counts of this clonotype. V usage is TRBV28 and J usage is TRBJ1-2; D gene ambiguous. The CDR3 has 15 residues. Germline values: CDR1 MDHEN, CDR2 SYDVKM. V was trimmed by 3 bases and J by 4 bases, leaving 15 bases between them. The CDR3 reads CASSFVSAFFYGYTF. The DNA for the CDR3 is TGTGCCAGCAGTTTCGTTTCGGCTTTCTTCTATGGCTACACCTTC.

This clonotype was recorded a few times. The rearrangement uses TRBV3-1 and TRBJ1-4; D not resolved. Per germline, CDR1 LGHDT and CDR2 YNNKEL (reference sequence). The germline V and J ends were trimmed by 4 bases and 0 bases, with 6 bases remaining between them. The CDR3 contains 14 residues. The DNA for the CDR3 is TGTGCCAGCAGCCCGATGACAACTAATGAAAAACTGTTTTTT. Its protein product is CASSPMTTNEKLFF.

The V and J genes are TRBV7-8 and TRBJ1-5; D uncertain. Deletions cut 5 bases from V and 6 bases from J, with 11 bases between. This CDR3 contains 13 residues. Germline V gives CDR1 SGHVS, CDR2 FQNEAQ. The CDR3 coding sequence is TGTGCCAGCAGCCCCAGCCCCGGTCAGCCCCAGCATTTT. Encoded protein: CASSPSPGQPQHF.

This rearrangement joins TRBV29-1 to TRBJ1-1, with D perhaps TRBD1 (6 bases). The germline V gene encodes CDR1 SQVTM and CDR2 ANQGSEA. Trimming removed 5 bases at V and 12 bases at J, with 22 bases between. The CDR3 spans 13 residues. The DNA of the CDR3 is TGCAGCGTTATGATTGGGAGCCAGGGGAAGTCTTTCTTT. This sequence encodes CSVMIGSQGKSFF.

This clonotype was counted ten times or more. This sequence joins TRBV11-2 and TRBJ2-2, with 10 bases fitting TRBD2. Germline V gives CDR1 SGHAT, CDR2 FQNNGV. V lost 1 base to trimming and J lost 9 bases; unmatched junction nucleotides: 5. The CDR3 length is 15 residues. CDR3 nucleotides: TGTGCCAGCAGCTTAGTTCCTAGCGGGAGCCGGGAGCTGTTTTTT. Its protein product is CASSLVPSGSRELFF.

The chain employs TRBV12-3 or TRBV12-4 and TRBJ1-1; 7 bases are shared with TRBD1. V lost 4 bases to trimming and J lost 3 bases; unmatched junction nucleotides: 14. The CDR3 is 17 residues long. The CDR3 DNA sequence: TGTGCCAGCAGTTCCCGCACGACAGGGTGGGGGGACACTGAAGCTTTCTTT. It translates to CASSSRTTGWGDTEAFF.

This clonotype was seen many times. J is TRBJ1-1 and V is TRBV7-2; a weak D match, TRBD1 (6 bases). This CDR3 is built from 14 residues. The V gene's germline CDR1 is SGHTA and CDR2 FQGNSA. Deletions cut 3 bases from V and 4 bases from J, with 12 bases between. In DNA, the CDR3 is TGTGCCAGCAGCTTTGGGCAGGGGAGCACTGAAGCTTTCTTT. It is translated as CASSFGQGSTEAFF.

Worth noting for this clonotype: This may be a read error: a much more frequent sequence differs by one nucleotide. The conserved phenylalanine or tryptophan normally closing the CDR3 is absent here, so this likely arose from a read error. This chain's CDR3 is CASSLLPSSGNTIYL. The CDR3, as DNA: TGCGCCAGCAGCTTGTTACCCAGCTCTGGAAACACCATATATTTG. The genes are TRBV5-1 and TRBJ1-3; D is unresolved. V was shortened by 1 base and J by 0 bases, with 8 bases between the two germline ends. Germline CDR1 and CDR2: SGHRS and YFSETQ. There are 15 residues in the CDR3.

This clonotype was counted at least ten times. V gene TRBV19 combines with J gene TRBJ2-5; D perhaps matches TRBD2 (6 bases). The CDR3 has 16 amino acids. The V end was cut by 5 bases, the J end by 7 bases, with 23 bases between. CDR1 is LNHDA, CDR2 SQIVND, per germline (reference sequence). The CDR3 DNA reads as TGTGCCAGTAGTCCACTCGCGGGACCGCGTCAGTTGACCCAGTACTTC. Translated: CASSPLAGPRQLTQYF.

This clonotype came up many times. The V gene is TRBV6-1, the J gene TRBJ1-5; D unresolved. The CDR3 extends over 19 amino acids. Per the germline V gene, CDR1 is MNHNS and CDR2 is SASEGT. V was clipped by 4 bases and J by 0 bases, with 22 bases between them. As DNA, the CDR3 is TGTGCCAGCAGTGGAACCGGGCGGCTCGTTTTGTATAGCAATCAGCCCCAGCATTTT. Its translation is CASSGTGRLVLYSNQPQHF.

This clonotype was found a few times. The CDR3 region has the DNA TGTGCCAGCAGCGGGACCGCGGAGGCCCCTCTGCGAAACACCATATATTTT. This encodes CASSGTAEAPLRNTIYF. The genes are TRBV7-9 and TRBJ1-3, with D maybe TRBD1 (5 bases). This CDR3 region has 17 residues. CDR1 SEHNR and CDR2 FQNEAQ come from the germline V gene (reference sequence). The ends were cut back, 5 bases at V and 5 bases at J, with 22 bases in the middle.

This clonotype was seen at least ten times. The chain employs TRBV28 and TRBJ1-2, with D hard to call. Germline assignment: CDR1 MDHEN and CDR2 SYDVKM. V was cut by 7 bases and J by 4 bases, with 16 bases left in between. The CDR3 consists of 14 residues. For the CDR3, the DNA is TGTGCCAGCAACGAAGGCAGCACCGCCTATGGCTACACCTTC. Residues: CASNEGSTAYGYTF.